The 24 T cell receptor beta chains below come from one sample, sequenced in a study of regulatory T cells in long-lasting Graves disease. Noted time point: persistent/refractory GD, antithyroid drugs over 5 years with positive TRAb. PBMC-derived RNA was used for the TCR library. Construction of TCR beta libraries relied on iRepertoire HTBI primers and on Arm-PCR targeting CDR3 regions. TCRdb analysed the multiplex PCR reads with MiXCR anew, one entry per CDR3 protein. Of a few hundred thousand distinct CDR3 sequences in the sample, less than 30% were seen once. Sequenced here: peripheral blood mononuclear cells (PBMCs), sampled when the disease was refractory, from a patient treated with antithyroid drugs. All receptors come from a woman in her forties with Graves disease.

This clonotype was recorded at least ten times. V and J are TRBV6-1 and TRBJ2-7; 7 bases are a match to TRBD2. V dropped 8 bases and J dropped 3; count of bases not matched to a gene: 4. The V gene's germline CDR1 is MNHNS and CDR2 SASEGT. The CDR3 contains 12 residues. CDR3 sequence reads: CASGGLHYEQYF. The CDR3, as DNA: TGTGCCAGCGGGGGACTACACTACGAGCAGTACTTC.

This clonotype was recorded many times. This chain connects TRBV9 to TRBJ2-7; tentative D call: TRBD2 (5 bases). CDR3 length equals 14 residues. Trimming took off 0 bases at V and 5 bases at J, with 12 bases between the two ends. Germline CDR1 is SGDLS and CDR2 is YYNGEE. The DNA for the CDR3 is TGTGCCAGCAGCGTAGCCGGGAATCGCCACGAGCAGTACTTC. The encoded protein is CASSVAGNRHEQYF.

CDR3 loop: CASSPRAGSSYNEQFF. The CDR3 DNA is TGTGCCAGCAGTCCCCGTGCGGGGAGCTCCTACAATGAGCAGTTCTTC. J is TRBJ2-1 and V is TRBV12-3 or TRBV12-4; weak D call: TRBD2 (6 bases). Between the trimmed V and J ends, which lost 5 bases and 0 bases, there was a span of 14 bases. CDR3 length: 16 residues.

This clonotype appeared once. In DNA form, the CDR3 reads TGTGCCAGCACCAGAAAGGGATCCCCTGGTGAGCAGTACTTC. Residues: CASTRKGSPGEQYF. The genes are TRBV27 and TRBJ2-7; D unresolved. Per the germline V gene, CDR1 is MNHEY and CDR2 is SMNVEV (reference sequence). Between the trimmed V and J ends, which lost 7 bases and 7 bases, there was a span of 20 bases. The CDR3 has 14 amino acids.

In this sample, this clonotype turned up a few times. V is TRBV5-1 and J is TRBJ2-7; TRBD2 is a possible D gene (5 bases). V was shortened by 4 bases and J by 2 bases, with 10 bases between the two germline ends. The CDR3 spans 13 residues. The germline V gene encodes CDR1 SGHRS and CDR2 YFSETQ. The CDR3 DNA follows: TGCGCCAGCAGCAGCACTAGAGCCTACGAGCAGTACTTC. It specifies CASSSTRAYEQYF.

This clonotype was found many times. V usage is TRBV28 and J usage is TRBJ1-2, with D possibly TRBD1 on 6 matching bases. The CDR3 totals 15 residues. Germline V lookup: CDR1 MDHEN, CDR2 SYDVKM. Between the trimmed V and J ends, which lost 5 bases and 8 bases, there was a span of 21 bases. The CDR3 region is CASSVTGFSGDGYTF. CDR3 DNA sequence: TGTGCCAGCAGTGTAACCGGGTTCTCAGGGGACGGCTACACCTTC.

Concerning this clonotype: The junction and the germline gene differ at one end; a read error may be behind it. This rearrangement joins TRBV3-1 to TRBJ1-6, with 9 bases fitting TRBD1. This CDR3 contains 15 residues. The germline CDR1 and CDR2 sequences are LGHDT and YNNKEL (reference sequence). The CDR3 reads CAGSQEQGAWSPLHF. CDR3 nucleotides: TGTGCCGGCAGCCAAGAACAGGGGGCGTGGTCACCCCTCCACTTT.

This clonotype has at least ten counts. The chain links TRBV27 to TRBJ2-7; tentatively, D is TRBD2 (6 bases). V was shortened by 5 bases and J by 2 bases, with 13 bases between the two germline ends. The CDR3 length is 14 residues. In germline, CDR1 is MNHEY, CDR2 SMNVEV (reference sequence). DNA for the CDR3: TGTGCCAGCAGTCTGGGACTTTCGCCCTACGAGCAGTACTTC. Amino acids: CASSLGLSPYEQYF.

This clonotype was seen many times. The genes are TRBV28 and TRBJ2-2; TRBD2 matches at 9 bases. The CDR3 totals 19 residues. Germline V gene sequence: CDR1 MDHEN, CDR2 SYDVKM. Trimming removed 3 bases from V and 0 bases from J; junction bases left unmatched: 11. DNA for the CDR3: TGTGCCAGCAGTTTGACTAGCGGAAACTATCTCGCGAACACCGGGGAGCTGTTTTTT. Its protein product is CASSLTSGNYLANTGELFF.

The table lists this clonotype with a few counts. This chain's CDR3 is CASSPQPPVDTQYF. CDR3 sequence (DNA): TGTGCCAGCAGCCCCCAACCCCCGGTGGATACGCAGTATTTT. This chain connects TRBV7-3 to TRBJ2-3; D ambiguous. The germline V and J ends were trimmed by 5 bases and 6 bases, with 15 bases remaining between them. Germline V gives CDR1 SGHTA, CDR2 FQGTGA. There are 14 residues in the CDR3.

The chain couples TRBV7-2 to TRBJ1-4; possibly TRBD1 for D (5 bases). CDR3 length: 12 amino acids. Germline CDR1 SGHTA, CDR2 FQGNSA. Trimming stripped 6 bases from V and 8 bases from J, with 10 bases between. The CDR3 DNA reads TGTGCCAGCAGAGACAGTGGCGAAAAACTGTTTTTT. Its protein is CASRDSGEKLFF.

V gene TRBV5-1 combines with J gene TRBJ2-1, with 7 bases fitting TRBD2. The CDR3 is 14 residues long. The ends lost 0 bases at V and 7 bases at J; junction bases unmatched: 4. Germline V gene lookup returns CDR1 SGHRS and CDR2 YFSETQ. The chain's CDR3 is CASSLVLAWNEQFF. CDR3 nucleotides: TGCGCCAGCAGCTTGGTACTAGCGTGGAATGAGCAGTTCTTC.

A few counts support this clonotype. This chain joins TRBV28 and TRBJ2-7; 9 bases match TRBD1. Per germline, CDR1 MDHEN and CDR2 SYDVKM. Trimming at V came to 6 bases and at J to 12 bases, leaving 6 bases not matched to a gene. This CDR3 is 11 amino acids long. The CDR3 sequence: CASSLGQGWYF. CDR3 bases: TGTGCCAGCAGCCTCGGACAGGGGTGGTACTTC.

This clonotype was counted between two and nine times. The CDR3 is CASRRGGWNTGELFF. CDR3 bases: TGTGCCAGCAGAAGGGGGGGCTGGAACACCGGGGAGCTGTTTTTT. This chain uses TRBV6-1 with TRBJ2-2, with D maybe TRBD2 (7 bases). V lost 6 bases and J 1 base, leaving 12 bases between the germline ends. The length of the CDR3 is 15 residues. Germline values: CDR1 MNHNS, CDR2 SASEGT.

V and J are TRBV11-2 and TRBJ2-2; TRBD1 agrees at 7 bases. Germline assignment: CDR1 SGHAT and CDR2 FQNNGV. The CDR3 has 16 residues. The trim removed 5 bases at V and 6 bases at J, leaving 12 bases unmatched. CDR3 DNA: TGTGCCAGCAGCCGGATTTCTGACAGGGTCCCCGGGGAGCTGTTTTTT. Its translation: CASSRISDRVPGELFF.

This clonotype appeared once. The chain recombines TRBV28 with TRBJ1-5; tentatively, D is TRBD1 (6 bases). Germline lookup yields CDR1 MDHEN and CDR2 SYDVKM. With 5 bases removed from V and 0 bases from J, the gap between germline ends came to 11 bases. The CDR3 is made up of 15 amino acids. CDR3 DNA: TGTGCCAGCAGTCTATCAGGGGCTAGCAATCAGCCCCAGCATTTT. This gives the protein CASSLSGASNQPQHF.

This clonotype was seen many times. This rearrangement joins TRBV20-1 to TRBJ2-4; 7 positions match TRBD2. The ends lost 3 bases at V and 1 base at J; junction bases unmatched: 3. This CDR3 has 14 amino acids. From germline, CDR1 is DFQATT and CDR2 SNEGSKA (reference sequence). CDR3 DNA: TGCAGTGCTAGCTTCGGGGGGGCCAAAAACATTCAGTACTTC. This gives the protein CSASFGGAKNIQYF.

This clonotype turned up a few times. The rearrangement links TRBV7-9 to TRBJ1-1, with 9 bases identical to TRBD1. V was clipped by 5 bases and J by 7 bases; unmatched bases: 5. Germline values: CDR1 SEHNR, CDR2 FQNEAQ (reference sequence). This CDR3 comprises 13 residues. CDR3 coding DNA: TGTGCCAGCAGCAGAACAGGGGGCCGTGAAGCTTTCTTT. As protein: CASSRTGGREAFF. Based on the CDR3 plus reference TRBV7-9 and TRBJ1-1, the full variable domain is DTGVSQNPRHKITKRGQNVTFRCDPISEHNRLYWYRQTLGQGPEFLTYFQNEAQLEKSRLLSDRFSAERPKGSFSTLEIQRTEQGDSAMYLCASSRTGGREAFFGQGTRLTVV.

This clonotype was observed a few times. V and J are TRBV10-3 and TRBJ1-5; 12 nucleotides line up with TRBD1. CDR3 size: 21 residues. After removal of 3 bases from V and 0 bases from J, the junction contained 15 bases not matched to a gene. Germline CDR1 reads ENHRY; CDR2 reads SYGVKD. CDR3 loop: CAISDRDRGPTYNYSNQPQHF. DNA of the CDR3: TGTGCCATCAGTGATCGGGACAGGGGGCCTACTTACAACTATAGCAATCAGCCCCAGCATTTT.

In its sample, this clonotype was seen a few times. The chain joins TRBV20-1 to TRBJ1-4, with 9 bases that match TRBD1. The CDR3 covers 15 residues. V shed 0 bases and J 8 bases; nucleotides not matched to a gene: 7. Germline-derived CDR1 and CDR2 are DFQATT and SNEGSKA (reference sequence). This chain's CDR3 is CSAREWGQGWEKLFF. CDR3 bases: TGCAGTGCTAGAGAGTGGGGACAGGGCTGGGAAAAACTGTTTTTT.

The CDR3 reads CASSGGGPNHEQFF. As DNA, the CDR3 is TGTGCCAGCAGCGGCGGCGGCCCCAATCATGAGCAGTTCTTC. This chain uses TRBV9 with TRBJ2-1; no reliable D call. Trimming pared 3 bases from V and 8 bases from J, leaving 15 bases between. The CDR3 is 14 amino acids. Germline CDR1 reads SGDLS; CDR2 reads YYNGEE.

This clonotype was found many times. The chain combines TRBV5-6 with TRBJ2-7; maybe TRBD2 (6 bases). The CDR3 spans 15 residues. From germline, CDR1 is SGHDT and CDR2 YYEEEE. The V end was cut by 3 bases, the J end by 2 bases, with 15 bases between. The chain's CDR3 is CASSYGTWVAYEQYF. In DNA, the CDR3 is TGTGCCAGCAGCTACGGGACTTGGGTCGCCTACGAGCAGTACTTC.

This chain connects TRBV19 to TRBJ2-4; no clear D. This CDR3 region has 20 residues. The germline V gene has CDR1 LNHDA and CDR2 SQIVND (reference sequence). Deletions cut 5 bases from V and 0 bases from J, with 26 bases between. This chain's CDR3 is CASSVGVWSTNDGAKNIQYF. The CDR3 nucleotides are TGTGCCAGTAGTGTTGGTGTGTGGTCAACAAACGACGGAGCCAAAAACATTCAGTACTTC.

The rearrangement joins TRBV7-9 to TRBJ1-6; D is unclear. V shed 1 base and J shed 9 bases, with 7 bases lying between them. The CDR3 consists of 13 residues. Germline V CDR1 and CDR2: SEHNR, FQNEAQ (reference sequence). CDR3 residues: CASSLVTSSPLHF. CDR3 bases: TGTGCCAGCAGCTTAGTGACGAGTTCACCCCTCCACTTT.